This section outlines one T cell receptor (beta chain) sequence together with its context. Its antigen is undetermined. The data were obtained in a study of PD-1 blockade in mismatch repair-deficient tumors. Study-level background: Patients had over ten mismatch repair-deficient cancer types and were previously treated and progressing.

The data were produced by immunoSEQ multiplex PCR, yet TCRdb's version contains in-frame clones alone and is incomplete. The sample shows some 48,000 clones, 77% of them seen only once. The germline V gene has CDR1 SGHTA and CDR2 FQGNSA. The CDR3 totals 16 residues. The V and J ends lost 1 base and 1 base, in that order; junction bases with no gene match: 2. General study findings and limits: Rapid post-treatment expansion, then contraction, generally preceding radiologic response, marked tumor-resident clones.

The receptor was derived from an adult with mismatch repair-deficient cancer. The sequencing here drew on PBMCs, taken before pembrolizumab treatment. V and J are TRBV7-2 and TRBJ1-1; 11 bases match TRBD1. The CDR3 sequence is CASSLGGTGGNTEAFF. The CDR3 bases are TGTGCCAGCAGCTTAGGGGGGACAGGGGGGAACACTGAAGCTTTCTTT.